One and the same sample provided the 17 T cell receptor beta chains below, sequenced in a study of blood T cells in healthy people across ages (dated by TCRdb to between 2015 and 2017). Library creation used 5' RACE. The sequencing machine was an Illumina HiSeq 2500. A second PCR of roughly 6 to 12 cycles was performed with a sample-barcoded 5' primer and a J-beta primer mix. TCRdb reprocessed the public reads (quality trimming at Q25 with fastp, clone calling with MiXCR) and kept in-frame beta chains. Entries are consolidated by CDR3 protein sequence, retaining the most common genes and DNA. The sample profile shows roughly 1.4 million distinct CDR3 sequences; 45% to 70% of them were found once. The top ten constitute 5.5% to 8% of the sample. Sample: blood. All receptors derive from a man between 18 and 29 years old in good health.

This clonotype came up once. The chain uses TRBV7-9 and TRBJ2-1; 8 bases are a match to TRBD2. The J segment lost 3 bases and the V segment lost 4 bases, leaving 8 bases of the junction unmatched. In germline, CDR1 is SEHNR, CDR2 FQNEAQ (reference sequence). This CDR3 is built from 16 residues. This chain's CDR3 is CASSSPSGRDYNEQFF. As DNA, the CDR3 is TGTGCCAGCAGCTCCCCGAGCGGGAGAGACTACAATGAGCAGTTCTTC.

This sequence joins TRBV4-1 and TRBJ1-6, with D perhaps matching TRBD1 (5 bases). The CDR3 length is 13 residues. V shed 1 base and J shed 8 bases, with 6 bases lying between them. The germline gives CDR1 MGHRA, CDR2 YSYEKL. The CDR3 sequence: CASSQVGDSPLHF. CDR3 nucleotide sequence: TGCGCCAGCAGCCAAGTAGGGGATTCACCCCTCCACTTT.

The CDR3 bases are TGCAGCGCCATCCCTCAGAGCTCCTACAATGAGCAGTACTTC. Translating gives CSAIPQSSYNEQYF. The rearrangement links TRBV29-1 to TRBJ2-1; D remains ambiguous. The last part of the DNA fits TRBJ2-7 better; the J call may be wrong. Germline values: CDR1 SQVTM, CDR2 ANQGSEA. This CDR3 spans 14 amino acids.

This sequence joins TRBV11-1 and TRBJ1-1, with a weak D call TRBD1 (5 bases). Between the trimmed V and J ends, which lost 1 base and 3 bases, there was a span of 9 bases. The germline CDR1 and CDR2 sequences are SGHAT and FQDESV (reference sequence). This CDR3 comprises 14 residues. DNA for the CDR3: TGTGCCAGCAGCTTAGAAGGGACGGACACTGAAGCTTTCTTT. Translated, it gives CASSLEGTDTEAFF.

This clonotype was seen only a few times. DNA for the CDR3: TGTGCCAGCAGGACCCTCAGGGAAGGAGGTACGCAGTATTTT. It translates to CASRTLREGGTQYF. V usage is TRBV11-2 and J usage is TRBJ2-3; D may correspond to TRBD1 or TRBD2 (5 bases each). Germline V gene lookup returns CDR1 SGHAT and CDR2 FQNNGV. This CDR3 region has 14 residues. Trimming stripped 6 bases from V and 8 bases from J, with 18 bases between.

The chain employs TRBV7-9 and TRBJ2-5; possibly TRBD1 or TRBD2 for D (5 bases each). The V gene lost 1 base and the J gene lost 4 bases, with 10 bases spanning the gap. The length of the CDR3 is 14 residues. CDR1 is SEHNR, CDR2 FQNEAQ, per germline (reference sequence). The CDR3 is CASSLVPGRETQYF. The CDR3 DNA is TGTGCCAGCAGCTTAGTGCCAGGGAGAGAGACCCAGTACTTC.

J is TRBJ1-5 and V is TRBV12-3 or TRBV12-4, with 7 bases matching TRBD1. V lost 3 bases to trimming and J lost 4 bases; unmatched junction nucleotides: 6. The CDR3 sequence is 15 residues long. The CDR3, as DNA: TGTGCCAGCAGTTTCGTCCCGGGACAGAATCAGCCCCAGCATTTT. Amino acids: CASSFVPGQNQPQHF.

The V and J genes are TRBV20-1 and TRBJ2-3, with D hard to call. Trimming took off 0 bases at V and 2 bases at J, with 9 bases between the two ends. This CDR3 is built from 14 residues. The germline gives CDR1 DFQATT, CDR2 SNEGSKA (reference sequence). The CDR3 region is CSARDYGLTDTQYF. The CDR3 coding sequence is TGCAGTGCTAGAGATTATGGCCTCACAGATACGCAGTATTTT.

As DNA, the CDR3 is TGTGCCAGCACCCACCAAAGGGGCTATGGCTACACCTTC. Encoded protein: CASTHQRGYGYTF. The chain carries TRBV7-9 and TRBJ1-2; D possibly corresponds to TRBD1 (5 bases). CDR3 length: 13 residues. Per germline, CDR1 SEHNR and CDR2 FQNEAQ (reference sequence). The ends were cut back, 7 bases at V and 4 bases at J, with 13 bases in the middle. Combining the CDR3 with reference TRBV7-9 and TRBJ1-2 gives the whole variable domain DTGVSQNPRHKITKRGQNVTFRCDPISEHNRLYWYRQTLGQGPEFLTYFQNEAQLEKSRLLSDRFSAERPKGSFSTLEIQRTEQGDSAMYLCASTHQRGYGYTFGSGTRLTVV.

The chain is built from TRBV10-2 and TRBJ2-1, with 7 bases that match TRBD1. This CDR3 spans 14 amino acids. V was clipped by 6 bases and J by 4 bases; unmatched bases: 6. Germline CDR1 and CDR2: WSHSY and SAAADI. The CDR3 DNA follows: TGCGCCAGCAGCCGGGACAGAATTTACAATGAGCAGTTCTTC. It yields the protein CASSRDRIYNEQFF.

The chain uses TRBV28 and TRBJ2-7; D not certain. V was pared by 5 bases and J by 3 bases, with 8 bases between. This CDR3 comprises 12 residues. In germline, CDR1 is MDHEN, CDR2 SYDVKM. CDR3 residues: CASSIPGYEQYF. The CDR3 bases are TGTGCCAGCAGTATACCAGGCTACGAGCAGTACTTC.

The chain is built from TRBV4-1 and TRBJ1-5; no reliable D call. The V gene's germline CDR1 is MGHRA and CDR2 YSYEKL. CDR3 length: 16 amino acids. V lost 1 base and J lost 0, with 10 bases in between. CDR3 bases: TGCGCCAGCAGCCAAGTGGCGGGAAATAGCAATCAGCCCCAGCATTTT. Protein sequence: CASSQVAGNSNQPQHF.

The chain is built from TRBV10-3 and TRBJ2-1; D is perhaps TRBD1 (6 bases). The last part of the DNA fits TRBJ2-7 better; the J call may be wrong. Germline V gene data show CDR1 as ENHRY and CDR2 as SYGVKD. This CDR3 region has 15 residues. DNA of the CDR3: TGTGCCATCAGTCCGGACAGACTACCCTACAATGAGCAGTACTTC. It translates to CAISPDRLPYNEQYF.

For this clonotype: A read error may produce the germline difference seen at one junction end. The chain has TRBV15 and TRBJ2-1; possibly TRBD1 for D (5 bases). This CDR3 contains 14 residues. Germline CDR1 LNHNV, CDR2 YYDKDF (reference sequence). CDR3 protein: CATSRVAGNNDQFF. CDR3 nucleotides: TGTGCCACCAGCAGAGTAGCAGGGAACAATGATCAGTTCTTC.

The rearrangement links TRBV4-1 to TRBJ2-2, with D possibly being TRBD1 (6 bases). This CDR3 has 17 amino acids. Germline assignment: CDR1 MGHRA and CDR2 YSYEKL. The V and J ends lost 0 bases and 2 bases respectively, with 13 bases between them. The CDR3 DNA reads as TGCGCCAGCAGCCAAGAACTGCCAGGGGCTAACACCGGGGAGCTGTTTTTT. Translated, it gives CASSQELPGANTGELFF.

This rearrangement joins TRBV3-1 to TRBJ2-7, with a tentative D call TRBD2 (5 bases). Germline V gene sequence: CDR1 LGHDT, CDR2 YNNKEL (reference sequence). The CDR3 totals 16 residues. V was shortened by 0 bases and J by 6 bases, with 18 bases between the two germline ends. The CDR3 loop reads CASSQDVVLASTEQYF. The CDR3 DNA sequence: TGTGCCAGCAGCCAAGACGTCGTGCTAGCCTCTACCGAGCAGTACTTC.

A few counts support this clonotype. This rearrangement joins TRBV9 to TRBJ2-4; D is ambiguous. The end of the DNA fits TRBJ2-7 better, so the J call may be wrong. The V gene's germline CDR1 is SGDLS and CDR2 YYNGEE. This CDR3 region has 15 residues. CDR3: CASSVFPPPKDEQYF. The CDR3 nucleotides are TGTGCCAGCAGCGTTTTTCCGCCTCCGAAGGACGAGCAGTACTTC.